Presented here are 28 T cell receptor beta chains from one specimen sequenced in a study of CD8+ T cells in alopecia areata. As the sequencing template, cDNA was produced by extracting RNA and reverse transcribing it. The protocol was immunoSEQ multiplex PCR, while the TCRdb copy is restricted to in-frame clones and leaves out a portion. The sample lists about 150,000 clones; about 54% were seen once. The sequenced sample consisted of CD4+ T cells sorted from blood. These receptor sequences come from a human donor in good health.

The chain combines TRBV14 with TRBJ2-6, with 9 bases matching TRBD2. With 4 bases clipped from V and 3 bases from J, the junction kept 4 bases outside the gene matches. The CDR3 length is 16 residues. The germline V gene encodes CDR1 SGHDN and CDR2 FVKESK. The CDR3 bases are TGTGCCAGCAGCCGAGCGGGAGGCGGTGGGGCCAACGTCCTGACTTTC. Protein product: CASSRAGGGGANVLTF. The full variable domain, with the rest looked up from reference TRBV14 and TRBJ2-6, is EAGVTQFPSHSVIEKGQTVTLRCDPISGHDNLYWYRRVMGKEIKFLLHFVKESKQDESGMPNNRFLAERTGGTYSTLKVQPAELEDSGVYFCASSRAGGGGANVLTFGAGSRLTVL.

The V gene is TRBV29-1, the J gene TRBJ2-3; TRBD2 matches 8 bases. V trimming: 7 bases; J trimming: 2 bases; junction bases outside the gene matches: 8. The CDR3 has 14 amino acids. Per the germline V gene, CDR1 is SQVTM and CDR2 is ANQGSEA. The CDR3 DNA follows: TGCAGCGGAGGAGCGGGAGATATCACAGATACGCAGTATTTT. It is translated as CSGGAGDITDTQYF.

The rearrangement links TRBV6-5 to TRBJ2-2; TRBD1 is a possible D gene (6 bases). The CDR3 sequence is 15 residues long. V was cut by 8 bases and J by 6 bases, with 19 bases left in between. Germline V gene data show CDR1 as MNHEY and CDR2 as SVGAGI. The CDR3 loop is CASRSARQAAGELFF. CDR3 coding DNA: TGTGCCAGCCGGTCCGCTCGACAGGCGGCCGGGGAGCTGTTTTTT.

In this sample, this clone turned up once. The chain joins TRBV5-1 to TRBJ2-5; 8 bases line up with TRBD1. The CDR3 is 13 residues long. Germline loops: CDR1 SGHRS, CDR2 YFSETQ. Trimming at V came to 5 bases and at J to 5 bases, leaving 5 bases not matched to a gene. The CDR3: CASRLTGVETQYF. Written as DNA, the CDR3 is TGCGCCAGCAGGCTGACAGGGGTGGAGACCCAGTACTTC.

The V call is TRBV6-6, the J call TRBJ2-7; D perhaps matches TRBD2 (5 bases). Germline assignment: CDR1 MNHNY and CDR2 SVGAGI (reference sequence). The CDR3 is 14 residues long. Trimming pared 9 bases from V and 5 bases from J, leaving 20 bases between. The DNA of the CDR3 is TGTGCCAGTCTAGATCGACGGGGAACCCACGAGCAGTACTTC. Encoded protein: CASLDRRGTHEQYF.

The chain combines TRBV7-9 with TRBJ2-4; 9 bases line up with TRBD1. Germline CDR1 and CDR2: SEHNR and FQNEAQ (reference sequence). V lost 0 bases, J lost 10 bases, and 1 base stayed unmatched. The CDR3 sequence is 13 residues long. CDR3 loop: CASSLAGTGIQYF. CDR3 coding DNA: TGTGCCAGCAGCTTAGCCGGGACAGGGATTCAGTACTTC. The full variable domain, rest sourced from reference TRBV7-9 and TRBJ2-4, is DTGVSQNPRHKITKRGQNVTFRCDPISEHNRLYWYRQTLGQGPEFLTYFQNEAQLEKSRLLSDRFSAERPKGSFSTLEIQRTEQGDSAMYLCASSLAGTGIQYFGAGTRLSVL.

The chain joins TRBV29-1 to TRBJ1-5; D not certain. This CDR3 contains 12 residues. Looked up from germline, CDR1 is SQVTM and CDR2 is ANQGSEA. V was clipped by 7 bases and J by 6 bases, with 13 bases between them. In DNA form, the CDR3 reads TGCAGCGCCTCCTGGGGAGGTCAGCCCCAGCATTTT. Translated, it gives CSASWGGQPQHF. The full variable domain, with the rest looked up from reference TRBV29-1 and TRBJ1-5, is SAVISQKPSRDICQRGTSLTIQCQVDSQVTMMFWYRQQPGQSLTLIATANQGSEATYESGFVIDKFPISRPNLTFSTLTVSNMSPEDSSIYLCSASWGGQPQHFGDGTRLSIL.

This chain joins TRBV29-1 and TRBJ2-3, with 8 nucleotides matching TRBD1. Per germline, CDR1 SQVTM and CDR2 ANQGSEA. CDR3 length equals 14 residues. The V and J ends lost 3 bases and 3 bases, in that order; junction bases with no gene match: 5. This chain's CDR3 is CSVESGGGTDTQYF. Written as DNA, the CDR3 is TGCAGCGTTGAGTCAGGGGGCGGAACAGATACGCAGTATTTT.

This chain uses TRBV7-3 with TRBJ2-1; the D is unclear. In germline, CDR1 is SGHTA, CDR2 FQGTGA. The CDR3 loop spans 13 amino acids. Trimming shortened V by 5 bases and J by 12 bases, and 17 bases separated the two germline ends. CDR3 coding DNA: TGTGCCAGCAGCAACGGACCTCCCTCAATGCAGTTCTTC. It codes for CASSNGPPSMQFF.

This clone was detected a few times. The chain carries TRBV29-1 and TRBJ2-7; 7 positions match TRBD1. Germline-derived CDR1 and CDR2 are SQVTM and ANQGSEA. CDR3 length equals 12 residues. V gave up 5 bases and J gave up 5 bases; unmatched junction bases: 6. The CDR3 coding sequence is TGCAGCGTTCGACAGGGAGTGGACGAGCAGTACTTC. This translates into CSVRQGVDEQYF.

CDR3 sequence: CASSHTGTGSHEQYF. CDR3 coding DNA: TGCGCCAGCAGCCACACCGGGACAGGGAGCCACGAGCAGTACTTC. The chain joins TRBV4-1 to TRBJ2-7, with TRBD1 matching 9 bases. The J segment lost 5 bases and the V segment lost 3 bases, leaving 8 bases of the junction unmatched. Germline assignment: CDR1 MGHRA and CDR2 YSYEKL. This CDR3 has 15 amino acids.

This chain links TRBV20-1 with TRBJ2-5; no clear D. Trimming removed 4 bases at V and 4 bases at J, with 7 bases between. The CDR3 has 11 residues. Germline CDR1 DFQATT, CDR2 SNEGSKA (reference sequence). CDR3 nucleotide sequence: TGCAGTGCTACCCGGTCAGAGACCCAGTACTTC. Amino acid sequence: CSATRSETQYF.

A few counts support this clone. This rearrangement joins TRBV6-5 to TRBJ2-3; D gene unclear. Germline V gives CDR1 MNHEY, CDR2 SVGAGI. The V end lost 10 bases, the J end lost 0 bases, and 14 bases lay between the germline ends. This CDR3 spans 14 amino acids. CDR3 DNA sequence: TGTGCCACCACGGCGGACGGGAGCACAGATACGCAGTATTTT. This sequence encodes CATTADGSTDTQYF.

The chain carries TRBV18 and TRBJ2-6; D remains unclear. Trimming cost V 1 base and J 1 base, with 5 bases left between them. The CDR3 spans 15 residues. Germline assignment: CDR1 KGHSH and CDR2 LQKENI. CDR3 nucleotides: TGTGCCAGCTCACCACAGGTTTCTGGGGCCAACGTCCTGACTTTC. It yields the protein CASSPQVSGANVLTF.

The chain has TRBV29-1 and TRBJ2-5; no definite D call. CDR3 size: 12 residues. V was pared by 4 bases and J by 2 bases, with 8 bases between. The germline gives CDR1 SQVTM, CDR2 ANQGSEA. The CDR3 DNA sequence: TGCAGCGTTGGTCAGACACAAGAGACCCAGTACTTC. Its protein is CSVGQTQETQYF.

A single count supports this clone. The chain's CDR3 is CASSEGLFRPQHF. CDR3 DNA: TGTGCCAGCAGTGAAGGACTTTTCCGTCCCCAGCATTTT. This chain connects TRBV6-1 to TRBJ1-5, with D unclear. The CDR3 extends over 13 amino acids. The V end was cut by 1 base, the J end by 10 bases, with 11 bases between. Germline-derived CDR1 and CDR2 are MNHNS and SASEGT.

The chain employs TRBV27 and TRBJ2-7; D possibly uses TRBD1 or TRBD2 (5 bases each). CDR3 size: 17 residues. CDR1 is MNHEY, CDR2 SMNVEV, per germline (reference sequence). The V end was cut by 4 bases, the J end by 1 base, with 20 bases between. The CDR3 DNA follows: TGTGCCAGCAGTTCCACCCTTTGGGGGAGTCAATCCTACGAGCAGTACTTC. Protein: CASSSTLWGSQSYEQYF.

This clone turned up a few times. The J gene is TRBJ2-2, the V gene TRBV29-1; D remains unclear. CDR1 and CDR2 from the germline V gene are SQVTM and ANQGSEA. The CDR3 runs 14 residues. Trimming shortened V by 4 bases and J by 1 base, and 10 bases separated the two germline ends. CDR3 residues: CSVVSPGNTGELFF. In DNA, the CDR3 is TGCAGCGTTGTATCGCCAGGGAACACCGGGGAGCTGTTTTTT.

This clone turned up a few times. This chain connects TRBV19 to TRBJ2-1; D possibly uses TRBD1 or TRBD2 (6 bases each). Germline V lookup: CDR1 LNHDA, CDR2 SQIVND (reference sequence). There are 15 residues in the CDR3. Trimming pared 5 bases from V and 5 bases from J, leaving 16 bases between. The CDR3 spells CASSPLGGAHNEQFF. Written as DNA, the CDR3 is TGTGCCAGTAGTCCCCTGGGGGGCGCCCACAATGAGCAGTTCTTC.

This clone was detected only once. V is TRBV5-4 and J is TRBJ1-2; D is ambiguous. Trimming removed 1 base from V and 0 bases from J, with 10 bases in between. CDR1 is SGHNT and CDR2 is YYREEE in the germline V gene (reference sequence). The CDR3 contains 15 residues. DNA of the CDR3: TGTGCCAGCAGCTTGTCGGGCAGCCCTAACTATGGCTACACCTTC. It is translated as CASSLSGSPNYGYTF.

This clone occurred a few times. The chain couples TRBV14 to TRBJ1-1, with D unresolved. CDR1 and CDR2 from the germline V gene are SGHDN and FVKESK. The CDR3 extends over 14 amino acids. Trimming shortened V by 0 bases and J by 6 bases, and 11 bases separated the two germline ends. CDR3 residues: CASSQDRRWSEAFF. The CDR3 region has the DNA TGTGCCAGCAGCCAAGATCGTCGGTGGTCTGAAGCTTTCTTT. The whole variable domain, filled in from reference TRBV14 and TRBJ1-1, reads EAGVTQFPSHSVIEKGQTVTLRCDPISGHDNLYWYRRVMGKEIKFLLHFVKESKQDESGMPNNRFLAERTGGTYSTLKVQPAELEDSGVYFCASSQDRRWSEAFFGQGTRLTVV.

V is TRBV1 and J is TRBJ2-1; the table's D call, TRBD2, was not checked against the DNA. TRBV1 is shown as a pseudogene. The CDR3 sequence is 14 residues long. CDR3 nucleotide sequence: TGCACCAGCAGCCAAGATTTCGAGGGGAGGCTCGAGTTCTTC. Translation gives CTSSQDFEGRLEFF.

The CDR3 spells CARDTTGAGNQPQHF. The CDR3 nucleotides read TGTGCCAGGGACACGACAGGGGCAGGCAATCAGCCCCAGCATTTT. The V and J genes are TRBV5-4 and TRBJ1-5, with 8 nucleotides matching TRBD1. In germline, CDR1 is SGHNT, CDR2 YYREEE (reference sequence). The length of the CDR3 is 15 residues. The V gene end was trimmed by 8 bases and the J gene end by 2 bases; junction bases not matched to a gene: 9.

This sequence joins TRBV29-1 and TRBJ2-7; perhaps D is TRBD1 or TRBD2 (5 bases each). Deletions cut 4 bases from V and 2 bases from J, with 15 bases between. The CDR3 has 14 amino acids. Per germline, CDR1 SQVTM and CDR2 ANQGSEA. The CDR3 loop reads CSVAASGTTYEQYF. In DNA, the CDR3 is TGCAGCGTTGCCGCCTCCGGGACCACCTACGAGCAGTACTTC.

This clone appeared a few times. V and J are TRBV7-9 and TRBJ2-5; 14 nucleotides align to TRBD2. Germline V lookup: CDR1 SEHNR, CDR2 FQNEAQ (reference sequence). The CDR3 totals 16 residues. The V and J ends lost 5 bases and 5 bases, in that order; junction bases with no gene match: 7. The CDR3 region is CASSPGLAGDEETQYF. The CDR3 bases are TGTGCCAGCAGCCCGGGACTAGCGGGAGACGAGGAGACCCAGTACTTC.

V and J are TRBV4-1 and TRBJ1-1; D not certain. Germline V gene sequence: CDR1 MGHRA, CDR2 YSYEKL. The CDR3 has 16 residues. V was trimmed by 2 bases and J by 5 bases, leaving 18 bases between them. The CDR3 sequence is CASSQLVQIAGTEAFF. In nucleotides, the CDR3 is TGCGCCAGCAGCCAACTCGTCCAAATTGCGGGGACTGAAGCTTTCTTT.

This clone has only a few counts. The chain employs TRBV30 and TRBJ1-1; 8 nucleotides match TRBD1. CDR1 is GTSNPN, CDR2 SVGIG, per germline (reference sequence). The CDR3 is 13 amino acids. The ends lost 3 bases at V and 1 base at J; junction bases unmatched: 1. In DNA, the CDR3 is TGTGCCTGGAGAGGACAGGGGAACACTGAAGCTTTCTTT. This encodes CAWRGQGNTEAFF.

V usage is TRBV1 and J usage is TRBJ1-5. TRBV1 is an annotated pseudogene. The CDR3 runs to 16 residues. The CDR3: CTSSQDHRSENQPQHF. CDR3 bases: TGCACCAGCAGCCAAGACCACAGAAGCGAGAATCAGCCCCAGCATTTT.